The T cell receptor (beta chain) under discussion was sequenced for a study of blood T cell repertoires in COVID-19. In the study overall: The origin of the acute and convalescent COVID-19 samples was the United States, Italy and Spain. PBMCs, B-cell-depleted T cells, or T cells provided the cDNA or gDNA that made up the material.

Germline V gene data show CDR1 as SGHRS and CDR2 as YFSETQ. The V end lost 0 bases, the J end lost 1 base, and 8 bases lay between the germline ends. The CDR3 covers 15 residues. Per the authors' pipeline: By means of reference gene primer amplification, nucleated cell counts were estimated. Profiled with immunoSEQ multiplex PCR; TCRdb holds only in-frame clones, not every one. V and J calls and clone size come straight from that table; D and trimming were deduced from the DNA. Among under 250,000 clones, roughly 80% were seen once, and the ten largest hold approximately 9.1%. This clone was picked up a small number of times.

The chain joins TRBV5-1 to TRBJ1-3; tentatively, D is TRBD1 (5 bases). What was sequenced was peripheral blood. The TCR sequence derives from an elderly man with acute or convalescent COVID-19. The CDR3 nucleotides are TGCGCCAGCAGCTTGGAGTCAGGGTCTGGAAACACCATATATTTT. Amino acids: CASSLESGSGNTIYF.